This TCR beta chain was documented in a study of T cell repertoires in ileal Crohn's disease. Study summary: About half received postoperative treatment, roughly ten with thiopurines and under 20 anti-TNF.

Study conclusions and caveats: Postoperative endoscopy occurred within one year, median about 7.3 months.

Time point given: neoterminal ileum biopsy at postoperative endoscopy, about 6 months after surgery. This table comes from immunoSEQ multiplex PCR, and its TCRdb copy is limited to in-frame clones, with some not included. In the table there are 1,900 or so clones, around 83% of which are singletons. Germline CDR1 and CDR2: SNHLY and FYNNEI. Trimming removed 7 bases from V and 1 base from J; junction bases left unmatched: 5. The CDR3 extends over 15 amino acids. On this clone itself: The target antigen is unknown.

The receptor was derived from an adult with Crohn's disease. Sequencing used ileal tissue. The V call is TRBV2, the J call TRBJ2-7, with 12 positions matching TRBD2. DNA of the CDR3: TGTGCCAGCACCTACGGACTAGCGGGATCCTACGAGCAGTACTTC. The encoded protein is CASTYGLAGSYEQYF.